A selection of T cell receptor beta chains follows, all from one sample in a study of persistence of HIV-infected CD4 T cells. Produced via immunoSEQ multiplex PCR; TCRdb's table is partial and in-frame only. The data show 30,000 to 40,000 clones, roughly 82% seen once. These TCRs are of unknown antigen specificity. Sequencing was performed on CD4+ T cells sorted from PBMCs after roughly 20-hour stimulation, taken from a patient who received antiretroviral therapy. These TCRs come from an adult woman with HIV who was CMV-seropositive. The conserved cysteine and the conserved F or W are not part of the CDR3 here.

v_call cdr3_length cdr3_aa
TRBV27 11 ASSALAKNIQY
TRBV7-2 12 ASSHGPNTGELF
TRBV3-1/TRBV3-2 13 ASSQASGSRETQY
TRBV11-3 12 ASSLRDFAYEQY
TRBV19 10 ASSIGFNEQF
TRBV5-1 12 ASSPGGYNYGYT
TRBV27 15 ASSLNGIRGLGYEQY
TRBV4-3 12 ASSPKTGSEKLF
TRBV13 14 ASSLAFISGYTEAF
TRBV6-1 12 ASRAAGGDGEQY
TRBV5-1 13 ASSLAGGYNSPLH
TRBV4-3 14 ASSQDEGGSSDTQY
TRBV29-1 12 SGRLSLTALEAF
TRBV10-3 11 AISETGDYGYT
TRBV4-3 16 ASSQDLRTGGGNYGYT
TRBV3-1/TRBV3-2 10 ASTGVDYGYT
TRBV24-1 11 ATSDRPPQGAF
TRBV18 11 ASSWDPNTEAF
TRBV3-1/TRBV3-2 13 ASSKDPRASDTQY
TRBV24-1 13 ATSAAGGPTDTQY
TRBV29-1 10 SVETGTREAF
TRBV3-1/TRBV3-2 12 ASSQKGQNSPLH
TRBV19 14 ASSIDSSTGPYGYT
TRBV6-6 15 ASSLSGGVTSGNTIY
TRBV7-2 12 ASSSGAGSQPQH
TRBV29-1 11 SVASGANYGYT
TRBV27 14 ASSRERTDMNTEAF
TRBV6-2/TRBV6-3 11 ASSYWGNAEAF
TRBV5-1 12 ASSQGTLQETQY
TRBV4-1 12 ASSQVTGEYGYT
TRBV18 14 ASSLLLQGQGDGYT
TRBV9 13 ASSVIVTGSTEQY
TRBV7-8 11 ASSPVRAGLEF
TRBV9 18 ASSHTSKRRRGRSGNTIY
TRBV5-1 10 ASSPMGGELF
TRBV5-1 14 ASSPWRDGLSYEQY
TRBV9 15 ASSVGTASSYNSPLH
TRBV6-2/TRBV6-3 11 ASSFASNTEAF
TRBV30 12 AWSVGPMNTEAF
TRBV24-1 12 ATSDWGGVDTQY
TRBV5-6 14 ASRWSRLAEHNEQF
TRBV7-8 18 ASSLLSTPGLAGGSETTY
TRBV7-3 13 ASSPSGGSNTEAF
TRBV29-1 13 SVGMRQGKTGELF
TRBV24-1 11 ATSDRDSHGYT
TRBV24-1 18 ATSDMGLAGGLRSTDTQY
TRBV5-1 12 ASQRGRGTGELF
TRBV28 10 ASSRVSGSQF
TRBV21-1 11 ASSKEGGDGYT
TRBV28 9 ASSLRGLAF
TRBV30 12 AWISRQGASGYT
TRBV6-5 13 ASIPRGRGWAEAF
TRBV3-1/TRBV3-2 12 ASSQALSGNTIY